The rows below give T cell receptor beta chains drawn from one sample of a study of spatial heterogeneity in lung cancer. TCRdb used MiXCR to reprocess the 5' RACE reads, holding one entry per CDR3 protein. The sample shows more than 95,000 distinct CDR3 sequences, over 9% of them seen only once. Material: PBMCs, obtained at follow-up. These receptors originate from a male donor with early-stage non-small cell lung cancer. The CDR3 runs from the conserved cysteine through the conserved F or W. A D gene is named only where the DNA matches it firmly.

cdr3_aa cdr3_length d_call j_call v_call
CASSLEPSGLFGLFF 15 TRBD2 TRBJ2-2 TRBV11-2
CASTPSGVSSYNEQFF 16 TRBD2 TRBJ2-1 TRBV28
CASSSPAWGEQYF 13 - TRBJ2-7 TRBV7-2
CAVRTEPNSPLHF 13 - TRBJ1-6 TRBV10-3
CSASPGTNYGYTF 13 - TRBJ1-2 TRBV20-1
CASSERQGYEQYF 13 TRBD1 TRBJ2-7 TRBV6-1
CASSHGTAKSYEQYF 15 TRBD1 TRBJ2-7 TRBV28
CASSIGGQPQHF 12 - TRBJ1-5 TRBV5-6
CASSRDVDQPQHF 13 - TRBJ1-5 TRBV7-9
CASSPGSTGIYGYTF 15 - TRBJ1-2 TRBV5-1
CASSPPGTTNEQFF 14 TRBD2 TRBJ2-1 TRBV5-4
CASSLGVLAGGQSDTQYF 18 TRBD2 TRBJ2-3 TRBV7-2
CASSLDRGHGDTQYF 15 TRBD1 TRBJ2-3 TRBV7-6
CASRPTGYTNTGELFF 16 TRBD1 TRBJ2-2 TRBV7-9
CASSLRRGGTDTQYF 15 - TRBJ2-3 TRBV5-1
CASTKSASGGNNEQFF 16 TRBD2 TRBJ2-1 TRBV25-1
CASIGTGEVHEQYF 14 TRBD1 TRBJ2-7 TRBV12-3/TRBV12-4
CASRRAVNNEQFF 13 - TRBJ2-1 TRBV12-3/TRBV12-4
CATSGVGGANVLTF 14 - TRBJ2-6 TRBV24-1
CAISENPGQGSDYGYTF 17 TRBD1 TRBJ1-2 TRBV10-3
CASSLYSRGSTDTQYF 16 - TRBJ2-3 TRBV5-1
CSGRDTEYGYTF 12 - TRBJ1-2 TRBV20-1
CASSLGRGPTLTEQYF 16 TRBD1 TRBJ2-7 TRBV11-2
CASSHGISYEQYF 13 - TRBJ2-7 TRBV4-1
CASSQGSRTDTQYF 14 - TRBJ2-3 TRBV4-2
CASSPGGAVGVHEQYF 16 - TRBJ2-7 TRBV28
CASSLGRGRRTDTQYF 16 - TRBJ2-3 TRBV5-1
CASRTASNYGYTF 13 - TRBJ1-2 TRBV6-1
CAISDRGLNTEAFF 14 - TRBJ1-1 TRBV10-3
CAWKNRGLNTGEPFF 15 TRBD1 TRBJ2-2 TRBV30
CASGLAGGPRDTQYF 15 TRBD2 TRBJ2-3 TRBV5-1
CASSSTGGLTYGYTF 15 TRBD1 TRBJ1-2 TRBV7-9
CASSYAGSYNEQFF 14 - TRBJ2-1 TRBV5-1
CASSFWDRDTDTQYF 15 TRBD1 TRBJ2-3 TRBV5-1
CASSQGPSGDYEQYF 15 TRBD2 TRBJ2-7 TRBV4-3
CASSSLGTFPYEQYF 15 - TRBJ2-7 TRBV27
CSARIKDTQYF 11 - TRBJ2-3 TRBV20-1
CASSYLPTGLSEQYF 15 TRBD1 TRBJ2-7 TRBV28
CASSLGRTGTDTQYF 15 TRBD1 TRBJ2-3 TRBV12-3/TRBV12-4
CSARVSSTGTEAFF 14 - TRBJ1-1 TRBV20-1
CASSEGTGSEKLFF 14 TRBD1 TRBJ1-4 TRBV2
CASSQRGGISYEQYF 15 TRBD2 TRBJ2-7 TRBV5-6
CSAPRTGANQPQHF 14 - TRBJ1-5 TRBV20-1
CASSPRDRSFYEQYF 15 - TRBJ2-7 TRBV11-2
CSARRPRLYGTGGPEAGNTIYF 22 TRBD1 TRBJ1-3 TRBV20-1